The table lists the clone carrying this TCR beta chain with many counts. One entry per CDR3 protein results from TCRdb running MiXCR on the reads. This table holds under 65,000 distinct CDR3 sequences, less than 9.5% found once. This sample is part of a study of patients with pleural tuberculosis. The TCR was taken from a human donor with pleural tuberculosis.

CDR3 bases: TGTGCCAGCAGTTACACGACCAAAAACATTCAGTACTTC. Translation gives CASSYTTKNIQYF. V is TRBV6-2 or TRBV6-3 and J is TRBJ2-4; unclear D gene. V was shortened by 2 bases and J by 2 bases, with 4 bases between the two germline ends. This CDR3 contains 13 residues. Germline loops: CDR1 MNHEY, CDR2 SVGEGT.